This T cell receptor (beta chain) stems from a study of T cell responses to AZD1222 COVID-19 vaccine. Looking at the study overall: Second doses at about 4 or about 12 weeks were pooled. Broader study findings: Within unmutated variant regions lay the reported targets of nearly half of spike-specific TCRs. CD4 TCRs linked to vaccination spanned spike, dominating at 160-218 and 743-854.

Germline CDR1 SGHTA, CDR2 FQGNSA. CDR3 length: 16 amino acids. The J segment lost 1 base and the V segment lost 5 bases, leaving 4 bases of the junction unmatched. Comment on this clone: The antigen is unknown.

Repertoires were generated with immunoSEQ multiplex PCR, while TCRdb's copy carries only in-frame clones and drops some. The sample consists of about 28,000 clones, roughly 78% of them appearing once. The sequencing here drew on peripheral blood, taken on day 0 of AZD1222 vaccination. The receptor comes from an adult in good health. This chain uses TRBV7-2 with TRBJ1-6; 8 nucleotides line up with TRBD1. The CDR3 is CASSLRTGSYNSPLHF. For the CDR3, the DNA is TGTGCCAGCAGCCTCCGGACAGGGTCCTATAATTCACCCCTCCACTTT.